This TCR beta chain was recovered during a study of blood T cell repertoires in COVID-19. Original handling: It was from reference gene primer amplification that nucleated cell counts were estimated. The assay was immunoSEQ multiplex PCR, and TCRdb's table has in-frame clones only and misses some. The DNA gave D and trimming, while V, J and clone size come from that table. The table shows roughly 140,000 clones, with 85% to 90% occurring only once. With 6 bases removed from V and 4 bases from J, the gap between germline ends came to 18 bases. CDR1 and CDR2 from the germline V gene are MDHEN and SYDVKM. The CDR3 sequence is 15 residues long.

The clonotype originates from a woman aged 60-75 years with active COVID-19. The J gene is TRBJ1-2, the V gene TRBV28; no reliable D call. Input material: peripheral blood. The CDR3 coding sequence is TGTGCCAGCAGCCTTCAGGTTACCAGTTCCTATGGCTACACCTTC. Translating gives CASSLQVTSSYGYTF.